Following are 6 T cell receptor beta chains from one sample sequenced in a study of regulatory T cells in long-lasting Graves disease. Sequencing libraries for TCR beta were prepared with iRepertoire HTBI primers and Arm-PCR of CDR3 regions. Using its own MiXCR run on the multiplex PCR reads, TCRdb lists one record per CDR3 protein. There are 680,000 or so distinct CDR3 sequences in the sample; roughly 15% occur only once, and around a sixth lies in the top ten. This sample's time point: newly diagnosed GD, antithyroid drugs for less than 3 months. Extracted RNA from PBMCs served as the source of the TCR library. This same sample was also part of a study on T cells in Graves' hyperthyroidism and ophthalmopathy.

Sequenced here: peripheral blood mononuclear cells (PBMCs), sampled at new diagnosis, from a patient treated with antithyroid drugs. The receptors were sampled from a woman in her twenties or thirties with Graves disease.

The chain uses TRBV4-1 and TRBJ2-5; a weak D match, TRBD2 (6 bases). The CDR3 runs 16 residues. Trimming cost V 1 base and J 5 bases, with 17 bases left between them. The V gene's germline CDR1 is MGHRA and CDR2 YSYEKL. The CDR3: CASSQGSSGWLETQYF. The CDR3 DNA is TGCGCCAGCAGCCAAGGGAGTAGCGGATGGCTGGAGACCCAGTACTTC.

This clonotype was counted at least ten times. This chain joins TRBV5-1 and TRBJ2-7, with D tentatively TRBD1 (6 bases). The V gene's germline CDR1 is SGHRS and CDR2 YFSETQ. This CDR3 region has 15 residues. The V end lost 0 bases, the J end lost 3 bases, and 13 bases lay between the germline ends. Here the CDR3 reads CASSLATGQSYEQYF. The CDR3 bases are TGCGCCAGCAGCTTGGCGACGGGACAAAGCTACGAGCAGTACTTC.

Many counts were recorded for this clonotype. CDR3 protein: CASSDPTGSNQPQHF. The CDR3 DNA is TGCGCCAGCAGTGACCCCACGGGTAGCAATCAGCCCCAGCATTTT. V is TRBV10-1 and J is TRBJ1-5; D is unclear. Trimming took off 3 bases at V and 0 bases at J, with 9 bases between the two ends. Germline lookup yields CDR1 WNHNN and CDR2 SYGVQD (reference sequence). The length of the CDR3 is 15 residues.

This chain uses TRBV20-1 with TRBJ1-1; TRBD1 matches at 7 bases. V dropped 3 bases and J dropped 0; count of bases not matched to a gene: 4. The CDR3 covers 14 residues. Germline V gene data show CDR1 as DFQATT and CDR2 as SNEGSKA (reference sequence). The CDR3 DNA reads as TGCAGTGCTAGGATGGACAGGCTGAACACTGAAGCTTTCTTT. Translated: CSARMDRLNTEAFF.

CDR3 sequence: CASSLSFDGGQLNSPLHF. DNA for the CDR3: TGTGCCAGCAGCTTATCCTTCGATGGGGGACAGCTTAATTCACCCCTCCACTTT. V is TRBV7-6 and J is TRBJ1-6; 7 bases are a match to TRBD1. Unmatched junction bases numbered 13, after V lost 2 bases and J lost 6 bases. The CDR3 extends over 18 amino acids. CDR1 is SGHVS, CDR2 FNYEAQ, per germline.

This clonotype has a count of ten or more. The V and J genes are TRBV12-3 or TRBV12-4 and TRBJ1-1; tentatively, D is TRBD1 (5 bases). The CDR3 runs to 11 residues. Deletions cut 4 bases from V and 7 bases from J, with 7 bases between. The CDR3 DNA sequence: TGTGCCAGCAGTTACCAGGGTGAAGCTTTCTTT. It is translated as CASSYQGEAFF.